Listed here is a single TCR beta chain. Its antigen is undetermined. The data belong to a study of post-analysis software for immune sequencing data. Study details: Some patients lacked subtype; others had relapsing-remitting, secondary progressive or progressive-relapsing disease.

V lost 4 bases to trimming and J lost 8 bases, with 12 bases between them. Germline-derived CDR1 and CDR2 are LNHNV and YYDKDF (reference sequence). CDR3 length equals 13 residues. Study-level points and caveats: Significantly lower normalized Chao1 diversity was seen in multiple sclerosis patients than in controls. Patients carried five TRBV segments more frequently than controls did, and TRBV5-6, TRBV5-1 and TRBV20-1 were among them.

Sequencing libraries made from TCR beta cDNA carried unique molecular identifiers. One entry per CDR3 protein results from TCRdb running MiXCR on the PCR reads. The sample carries about 460,000 distinct CDR3 sequences, nearly 45% recorded once. Sequencing input: blood. The rearrangement links TRBV15 to TRBJ2-1; D call uncertain. The receptor was isolated from a girl between 10 and 17 years old with multiple sclerosis. CDR3 sequence reads: CATSKDGRDEQFF. CDR3 DNA: TGTGCCACCAGCAAAGATGGACGAGATGAGCAGTTCTTC.